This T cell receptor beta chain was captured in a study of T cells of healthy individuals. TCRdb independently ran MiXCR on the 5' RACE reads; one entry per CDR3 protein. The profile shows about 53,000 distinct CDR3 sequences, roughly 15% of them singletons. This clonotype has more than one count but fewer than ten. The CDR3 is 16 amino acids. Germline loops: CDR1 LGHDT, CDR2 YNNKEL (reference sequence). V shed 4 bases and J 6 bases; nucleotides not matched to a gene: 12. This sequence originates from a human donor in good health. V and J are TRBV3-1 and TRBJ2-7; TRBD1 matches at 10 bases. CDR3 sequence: CASSPRVPGQGSEQYF. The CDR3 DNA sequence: TGTGCCAGCAGCCCCAGAGTCCCGGGACAGGGGAGCGAGCAGTACTTC.